This T cell receptor (beta chain) was sequenced during a study of shared clonotypes between healthy human individuals. Across the study: Per donor, three plates held CD4 naive cells, three held CD4 memory, two held CD8 naive and one held CD8 memory. Findings of the study overall: The naive CD4 repertoires of several donors were compared, and around 5.1% of clonotypes were shared.

An even split of each subset's genomic DNA across several immunoSEQ plates was performed. TCRdb's table, derived via immunoSEQ multiplex PCR, lists solely in-frame clones and lacks some. The data show under 2.5 million clones, just under 95% seen once. Comment on this clone: Antigen unknown.

The V gene's germline CDR1 is LGHNA and CDR2 YSLEER. CDR3 length: 19 amino acids. V was pared by 0 bases and J by 3 bases, with 13 bases of the junction left unmatched. Material for sequencing was naive CD4+ T cells from PBMCs. Subset noted: CD45RA+ positively selected. V gene TRBV4-3 combines with J gene TRBJ2-7, with 11 bases aligning to TRBD2. The TCR originated in a young man in good health. Some clones in this sample may be carry-over from other donors' samples. CDR3 nucleotides: TGCGCCAGCAGCCAAGAGGCGGACCTAGCGGGAGGCCCCATCTACGAGCAGTACTTC. Translation: CASSQEADLAGGPIYEQYF.